Listed below are T cell receptor beta chains from one sample, sequenced in a study of blood T cell repertoires in COVID-19. TCRdb's copy holds only in-frame clones and misses some; the assay was immunoSEQ multiplex PCR. The sample shows over 130,000 clones, 75% to 90% of them seen only once. Sequenced: peripheral blood. The receptors derive from a man aged 55 to 70 with active or convalescent COVID-19. CDR3s include the opening cysteine and the closing phenylalanine or tryptophan. A D gene is named only where the DNA matches it firmly. Size tells how often a clone was seen (once, few, many) or the class of an expanded clone, and some rows leave it out.

size: NA
D: TRBD1
J: TRBJ1-6
V: TRBV6-5
CDR3: CASKTGSSYNSPLHF
DNA: TGTGCCAGCAAGACAGGGAGCTCCTATAATTCACCCCTCCACTTT

size: once
D: TRBD2
J: TRBJ2-7
V: TRBV10-3
CDR3: CAISDRTSGVQYF
DNA: TGTGCCATCAGTGACAGAACTAGCGGGGTGCAGTACTTC

size: NA
D: TRBD2
J: TRBJ2-5
V: TRBV3-1/TRBV3-2
CDR3: CASSQVGALAGTSRETQYF
DNA: TGTGCCAGCAGCCAAGTCGGCGCCCTGGCCGGGACTAGCAGAGAGACCCAGTACTTC

size: NA
D: TRBD1
J: TRBJ1-2
V: TRBV6-1
CDR3: CASSAQGGGNPNYGYTF
DNA: TGTGCCAGCAGTGCACAGGGGGGCGGAAACCCAAACTATGGCTACACCTTC

size: NA
D: NA
J: TRBJ2-3
V: TRBV5-4
CDR3: CASSFQRDTQYF
DNA: TGTGCCAGCAGCTTCCAGCGAGATACGCAGTATTTT

size: NA
D: TRBD2
J: TRBJ2-5
V: TRBV4-1
CDR3: CASSLNLAVETQYF
DNA: TGCGCCAGCAGCCTAAACCTAGCGGTAGAGACCCAGTACTTC

size: NA
D: NA
J: TRBJ2-4
V: TRBV7-9
CDR3: CASSPSVGKNIQYF
DNA: TGTGCCAGCAGCCCTAGCGTGGGCAAAAACATTCAGTACTTC

size: NA
D: TRBD2
J: TRBJ2-1
V: TRBV6-5
CDR3: CATNPTSGAYNEQFF
DNA: TGTGCCACCAACCCCACTAGCGGGGCTTACAATGAGCAGTTCTTC

size: NA
D: TRBD1
J: TRBJ1-2
V: TRBV27
CDR3: CASSRTGNRYGYTF
DNA: TGTGCCAGCAGTAGGACAGGGAATCGCTATGGCTACACCTTC

size: NA
D: NA
J: TRBJ2-2
V: TRBV5-1
CDR3: CASSLDRASGELFF
DNA: TGCGCCAGCAGCTTGGACAGGGCAAGCGGGGAGCTGTTTTTT

size: NA
D: NA
J: TRBJ2-4
V: TRBV28
CDR3: CASSPPAKNIQYF
DNA: TGTGCCAGCAGTCCCCCGGCCAAAAACATTCAGTACTTC

size: NA
D: NA
J: TRBJ1-2
V: TRBV28
CDR3: CASSFRAYGYTF
DNA: TGTGCCAGCAGTTTCCGCGCCTATGGCTACACCTTC

size: once
D: NA
J: TRBJ1-1
V: TRBV28
CDR3: CASRPGQPNTEAFF
DNA: TGTGCCAGCAGGCCTGGACAGCCGAACACTGAAGCTTTCTTT

size: NA
D: NA
J: TRBJ2-7
V: TRBV30
CDR3: CAWSASHEQYF
DNA: TGTGCCTGGAGTGCCTCCCACGAGCAGTACTTC

size: NA
D: NA
J: TRBJ2-3
V: TRBV5-1
CDR3: CASSLIGGSVTDTQYF
DNA: TGCGCCAGCAGCTTAATCGGAGGGTCCGTCACAGATACGCAGTATTTT

size: NA
D: NA
J: TRBJ2-1
V: TRBV5-6
CDR3: CASSFFGRMNEQFF
DNA: TGTGCCAGCAGCTTCTTTGGGAGAATGAATGAGCAGTTCTTC

size: NA
D: TRBD1
J: TRBJ2-7
V: TRBV4-3
CDR3: CASSHQNRGRWF
DNA: TGCGCCAGCAGCCACCAAAACAGGGGGCGGTGGTTC

size: NA
D: TRBD1
J: TRBJ2-5
V: TRBV7-2
CDR3: CASSRQGQETQYF
DNA: TGTGCCAGCAGCCGACAGGGGCAAGAGACCCAGTACTTC

size: NA
D: NA
J: TRBJ2-3
V: TRBV5-4
CDR3: CASRPDSEVSTDTQYF
DNA: TGTGCCAGCAGGCCGGACAGTGAGGTTAGCACAGATACGCAGTATTTT

size: NA
D: TRBD1
J: TRBJ2-2
V: TRBV7-3
CDR3: CASSLIGQGATGELFF
DNA: TGTGCCAGCAGCTTAATAGGACAGGGGGCGACCGGGGAGCTGTTTTTT

size: NA
D: NA
J: TRBJ2-2
V: TRBV11-3
CDR3: CASSLIPGSNTGELFF
DNA: TGTGCCAGCAGCTTAATCCCCGGGTCGAACACCGGGGAGCTGTTTTTT

size: NA
D: TRBD2
J: TRBJ2-1
V: TRBV9
CDR3: CASSVGLAESYNEQFF
DNA: TGTGCCAGCAGCGTCGGACTAGCGGAGTCCTACAATGAGCAGTTCTTC

size: few
D: TRBD1
J: TRBJ1-4
V: TRBV6-6
CDR3: CASRPGQATNEKLFF
DNA: TGTGCCAGCAGACCCGGACAGGCAACTAATGAAAAACTGTTTTTT

size: once
D: NA
J: TRBJ2-2
V: TRBV18
CDR3: CASSPLRSTNTGELFF
DNA: TGTGCCAGCTCACCCCTGAGGTCAACGAACACCGGGGAGCTGTTTTTT

size: NA
D: NA
J: TRBJ1-2
V: TRBV3-1/TRBV3-2
CDR3: CASSQVQGRIGYTF
DNA: TGTGCCAGCAGCCAAGTGCAGGGGCGGATTGGCTACACCTTC

size: NA
D: TRBD1
J: TRBJ2-1
V: TRBV10-3
CDR3: CAISDFSGTGGRRGEQFF
DNA: TGTGCCATCAGTGACTTTTCGGGAACAGGGGGCCGTCGGGGCGAGCAGTTCTTC

size: NA
D: TRBD2
J: TRBJ2-5
V: TRBV24-1
CDR3: CATSDPSRGYSGETQYF
DNA: TGTGCCACCAGTGATCCCTCGCGGGGGTACTCGGGAGAGACCCAGTACTTC

size: NA
D: TRBD1
J: TRBJ1-2
V: TRBV5-4
CDR3: CASSLTQGVNVYGYTF
DNA: TGTGCCAGCAGCTTGACTCAGGGGGTTAATGTCTATGGCTACACCTTC

size: NA
D: TRBD2
J: TRBJ2-7
V: TRBV2
CDR3: CASSEGLAASYEQYF
DNA: TGTGCCAGCAGTGAGGGACTAGCGGCCTCCTACGAGCAGTACTTC

size: NA
D: NA
J: TRBJ2-5
V: TRBV5-4
CDR3: CASSLSAGKEETQYF
DNA: TGTGCCAGCAGCTTGTCGGCAGGGAAAGAAGAGACCCAGTACTTC

size: NA
D: NA
J: TRBJ1-1
V: TRBV4-2
CDR3: CASSPRGGLEAFF
DNA: TGTGCCAGCAGCCCTAGGGGGGGCCTTGAAGCTTTCTTT

size: NA
D: TRBD2
J: TRBJ2-7
V: TRBV11-2
CDR3: CASSPGGGGFGYEQYF
DNA: TGTGCCAGCAGCCCCGGTGGGGGGGGGTTTGGGTACGAGCAGTACTTC

size: NA
D: NA
J: TRBJ1-5
V: TRBV18
CDR3: CASSPSAGGNQPQHF
DNA: TGTGCCAGCTCACCCTCGGCCGGGGGAAATCAGCCCCAGCATTTT

size: NA
D: TRBD2
J: TRBJ2-1
V: TRBV24-1
CDR3: CATSGIGTSGTNEQFF
DNA: TGTGCCACCAGTGGGATCGGGACTAGCGGGACCAATGAGCAGTTCTTC

size: NA
D: TRBD2
J: TRBJ2-2
V: TRBV7-2
CDR3: CASRISGRALTGELFF
DNA: TGTGCCAGCAGGATTAGCGGGAGGGCGCTCACCGGGGAGCTGTTTTTT

size: NA
D: TRBD1
J: TRBJ1-2
V: TRBV27
CDR3: CASSLTGFEGYTF
DNA: TGTGCCAGCAGCCTGACAGGGTTTGAGGGCTACACCTTC

size: NA
D: NA
J: TRBJ2-2
V: TRBV18
CDR3: CASSPGAVTGELFF
DNA: TGTGCCAGCTCACCAGGGGCGGTCACCGGGGAGCTGTTTTTT

size: few
D: NA
J: TRBJ1-5
V: TRBV6-6
CDR3: CASSYREGQPQHF
DNA: TGTGCCAGCAGTTACAGGGAGGGCCAGCCCCAGCATTTT

size: NA
D: TRBD1
J: TRBJ1-6
V: TRBV9
CDR3: CASSARLGTGDNSPLHF
DNA: TGTGCCAGCAGCGCCCGACTCGGGACAGGGGATAATTCACCCCTCCACTTT

size: NA
D: NA
J: TRBJ2-7
V: TRBV20-1
CDR3: CSARETDEQYF
DNA: TGCAGTGCTAGAGAGACTGATGAGCAGTACTTC

size: NA
D: TRBD2
J: TRBJ2-1
V: TRBV27
CDR3: CASSFSPGASGPLGHEQFF
DNA: TGTGCCAGCAGTTTCTCACCGGGGGCTAGCGGGCCACTGGGGCATGAGCAGTTCTTC

size: NA
D: NA
J: TRBJ2-2
V: TRBV30
CDR3: CAWTANTGELFF
DNA: TGTGCCTGGACGGCGAACACCGGGGAGCTGTTTTTT

size: once
D: TRBD2
J: TRBJ2-5
V: TRBV9
CDR3: CASSASGRVETQYF
DNA: TGTGCCAGCAGCGCTAGCGGGAGGGTAGAGACCCAGTACTTC

size: NA
D: NA
J: TRBJ2-7
V: TRBV5-6
CDR3: CASSPPAQGEYEQYF
DNA: TGTGCCAGCAGCCCCCCGGCACAGGGAGAGTACGAGCAGTACTTC

size: NA
D: TRBD1
J: TRBJ1-3
V: TRBV2
CDR3: CASSLQGASSGNTIYF
DNA: TGTGCCAGCAGCCTCCAGGGGGCGAGCTCTGGAAACACCATATATTTT

size: NA
D: TRBD1
J: TRBJ1-5
V: TRBV25-1
CDR3: CASVWDRPIYQPQHF
DNA: TGTGCCAGCGTTTGGGACAGGCCGATTTATCAGCCCCAGCATTTT

size: NA
D: NA
J: TRBJ1-1
V: TRBV18
CDR3: CASSPPSGTEAFF
DNA: TGTGCCAGCTCACCACCGTCGGGCACTGAAGCTTTCTTT

size: NA
D: TRBD2
J: TRBJ2-5
V: TRBV4-1
CDR3: CASSQGTSGETQYF
DNA: TGCGCCAGCAGCCAAGGCACTAGCGGCGAGACCCAGTACTTC

size: few
D: TRBD1
J: TRBJ2-2
V: TRBV5-1
CDR3: CASIGQGVTGELFF
DNA: TGCGCCAGCATCGGACAGGGGGTTACCGGGGAGCTGTTTTTT

size: NA
D: TRBD2
J: TRBJ2-1
V: TRBV11-3
CDR3: CASSLSSGTMSEQFF
DNA: TGTGCCAGCAGCTTGTCTAGCGGGACGATGAGTGAGCAGTTCTTC

size: NA
D: NA
J: TRBJ2-5
V: TRBV4-1
CDR3: CASSQETGTGRRSGRVETQYF
DNA: TGCGCCAGCAGCCAGGAGACCGGGACAGGGCGACGTAGCGGGAGAGTCGAGACCCAGTACTTC

size: NA
D: TRBD2
J: TRBJ2-5
V: TRBV5-1
CDR3: CASSFSTSGRKETQYF
DNA: TGCGCCAGCAGCTTTTCAACTAGCGGGCGCAAAGAGACCCAGTACTTC

size: NA
D: NA
J: TRBJ2-3
V: TRBV4-3
CDR3: CASSQMMERGTDTQYF
DNA: TGCGCCAGCAGCCAGATGATGGAGCGGGGCACAGATACGCAGTATTTT

size: NA
D: NA
J: TRBJ2-1
V: TRBV12-5
CDR3: CASGFEGSGEQFF
DNA: TGTGCTAGTGGTTTCGAGGGCTCCGGTGAGCAGTTCTTC

size: NA
D: TRBD2
J: TRBJ2-2
V: TRBV28
CDR3: CASRPTSGRTKNTGELFF
DNA: TGTGCCAGCAGGCCTACTAGCGGGAGAACTAAGAACACCGGGGAGCTGTTTTTT

size: NA
D: TRBD2
J: TRBJ2-3
V: TRBV19
CDR3: CASSRRLASTDTQYF
DNA: TGTGCCAGTAGTCGCCGACTAGCTAGCACAGATACGCAGTATTTT

size: NA
D: NA
J: TRBJ2-5
V: TRBV12-3/TRBV12-4
CDR3: CASSLEVVQYF
DNA: TGTGCCAGCAGTTTGGAGGTCGTTCAGTACTTC

size: NA
D: NA
J: TRBJ2-1
V: TRBV6-5
CDR3: CASSRDSYNEQFF
DNA: TGTGCCAGCTCACGGGACTCCTACAATGAGCAGTTCTTC

size: once
D: TRBD1
J: TRBJ1-5
V: TRBV28
CDR3: CASSSGTGGSGQPQHF
DNA: TGTGCCAGCAGTTCAGGGACAGGGGGAAGTGGTCAGCCCCAGCATTTT

size: NA
D: TRBD2
J: TRBJ2-7
V: TRBV27
CDR3: CASSFTGLAGGRYEQYF
DNA: TGTGCCAGCAGTTTCACGGGACTAGCGGGAGGAAGATACGAGCAGTACTTC